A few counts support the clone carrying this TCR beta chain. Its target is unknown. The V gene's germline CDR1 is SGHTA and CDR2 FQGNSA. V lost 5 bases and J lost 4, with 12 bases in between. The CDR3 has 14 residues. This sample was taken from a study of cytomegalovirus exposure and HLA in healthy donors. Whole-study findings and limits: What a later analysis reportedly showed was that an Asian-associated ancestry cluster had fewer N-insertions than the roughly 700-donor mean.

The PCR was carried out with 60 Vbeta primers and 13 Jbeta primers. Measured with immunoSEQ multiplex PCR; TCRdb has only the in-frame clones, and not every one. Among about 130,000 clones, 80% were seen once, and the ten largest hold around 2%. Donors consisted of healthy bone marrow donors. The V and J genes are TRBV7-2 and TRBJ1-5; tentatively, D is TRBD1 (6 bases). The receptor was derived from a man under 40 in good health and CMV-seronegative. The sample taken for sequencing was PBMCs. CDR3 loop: CASSRGQWNQPQHF. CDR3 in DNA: TGTGCCAGCAGCCGTGGACAGTGGAATCAGCCCCAGCATTTT.